These 17 T cell receptor beta chains came from one sample sequenced in a study of tumor-infiltrating lymphocytes in primary liver carcinoma. Blood RNA originated from unsorted whole blood, with germline DNA additionally extracted. TCR beta cDNA was reverse-transcribed from roughly 0.45 ug of total RNA. The reaction used a constant-region primer and ProtoScript II reverse transcriptase. Generation of the TCR beta libraries relied on three nested multiplex PCR rounds using slightly modified ARM-PCR. The opening two PCR rounds, about 11 cycles each, paired TRBV1-TRBV30 forward primers with a C-beta reverse primer. One entry per CDR3 protein results from TCRdb running MiXCR on the multiplex PCR reads. Here the sample spans 300,000 to 400,000 distinct CDR3 sequences, less than 70% being singletons. Input material: peripheral blood. These TCRs come from a man in his forties with primary liver carcinoma and hepatitis B virus infection.

Note on this clonotype: An end of the junction does not agree with germline; a read error may underlie this. The chain couples TRBV28 to TRBJ1-1; 9 nucleotides align to TRBD1. The CDR3 loop spans 14 amino acids. Germline-derived CDR1 and CDR2 are MDHEN and SYDVKM. The CDR3 reads CVSSSGQGGTEAFF. CDR3 DNA sequence: TGTGTCAGCAGTTCGGGACAGGGTGGGACTGAAGCTTTCTTT.

This clonotype occurred many times. The chain joins TRBV29-1 to TRBJ2-2, with D perhaps TRBD1 (6 bases). Germline assignment: CDR1 SQVTM and CDR2 ANQGSEA. V dropped 4 bases and J dropped 4 bases, with 10 bases sitting between them. CDR3 length equals 13 residues. In nucleotides, the CDR3 is TGCAGCGTTGGGGTAGGGGGCACCGGGGAGCTGTTTTTT. Residues: CSVGVGGTGELFF.

Notes on this clonotype: This may stem from a read error, because a much larger clone lies one nucleotide away. The V and J genes are TRBV4-2 and TRBJ2-1, with D possibly being TRBD2 (5 bases). This CDR3 region has 17 residues. Germline CDR1 and CDR2: LGHNA and YNFKEQ. The CDR3 region is CASSQDFTSFSYNEHFF. For the CDR3, the DNA is TGTGCCAGCAGCCAAGACTTTACTAGTTTTTCCTACAATGAGCATTTCTTC.

CDR3 sequence (DNA): TGTGCCAGCACCTTCTACGGGTATCCCCGAAATCAGCCCCAGCATTTT. The encoded protein is CASTFYGYPRNQPQHF. The J gene is TRBJ1-5, the V gene TRBV6-4; D ambiguous. The V end was cut by 7 bases, the J end by 4 bases, with 20 bases between. The CDR3 runs to 16 residues. CDR1 is MRHNA and CDR2 is SNTAGT in the germline V gene.

About this clonotype: Given a much more abundant clone one base away, this may be a read error. The chain links TRBV6-5 to TRBJ1-1; D possibly corresponds to TRBD1 (5 bases). There are 14 residues in the CDR3. Germline V gene sequence: CDR1 MNHEY, CDR2 SVGAGI. The CDR3 protein is CVSSPSFGGTEAFF. CDR3 DNA sequence: TGTGTCAGCAGTCCTAGTTTCGGGGGCACTGAAGCTTTCTTT.

The chain links TRBV11-2 to TRBJ1-4; 9 positions match TRBD1. Per germline, CDR1 SGHAT and CDR2 FQNNGV. With 7 bases clipped from V and 6 bases from J, the junction kept 6 bases outside the gene matches. CDR3 size: 14 residues. The CDR3: CASNSRDRDEKLFF. The CDR3 DNA reads TGTGCCAGCAACTCCAGGGACAGGGATGAAAAACTGTTTTTT.

Note on this clonotype: It may be a read error: a sequence one base away is much more abundant. The DNA of the CDR3 is TGTGCCAGCAGTTATAAGGGGGACAGGGTGTGGAATGAGCAGTTCTTC. This encodes CASSYKGDRVWNEQFF. The genes are TRBV6-2 or TRBV6-3 and TRBJ2-1, with 9 bases that match TRBD1. Germline values: CDR1 MNHEY, CDR2 SVGEGT. V shed 3 bases and J 7 bases; nucleotides not matched to a gene: 10. This CDR3 is 16 amino acids long.

The DNA of the CDR3 is TGTGCCAGCGCACCGGCGGGTTCGTATGGCTACACCTTC. Its translation is CASAPAGSYGYTF. V gene TRBV28 combines with J gene TRBJ1-2, with no clear D. Germline CDR1 and CDR2: MDHEN and SYDVKM. CDR3 size: 13 residues. V dropped 8 bases and J dropped 5 bases, with 15 bases sitting between them.

The J gene is TRBJ1-2, the V gene TRBV28; possibly TRBD1 for D (6 bases). Deletions cut 3 bases from V and 8 bases from J, with 19 bases between. The CDR3 totals 15 residues. Germline V gene lookup returns CDR1 MDHEN and CDR2 SYDVKM. The CDR3 sequence is CASSFVLVGTRGYTF. Written as DNA, the CDR3 is TGTGCCAGCAGTTTCGTCCTGGTAGGGACAAGAGGCTACACCTTC.

On this clonotype itself: A single base separates this from a much larger clone, so it may be a read error. The genes are TRBV6-1 and TRBJ2-7, with 7 bases lining up with TRBD1. CDR3 size: 16 residues. J was trimmed by 3 bases and V by 6 bases; bases with no gene match: 14. From germline, CDR1 is MNHNS and CDR2 SASEGT. CDR3: CASSQNPLGQNYEQYF. CDR3 DNA sequence: TGTGCCAGCAGCCAGAACCCTCTGGGACAGAACTACGAGCAGTACTTC.

Comment on this clonotype: This CDR3 is missing its conserved last phenylalanine or tryptophan, likely due to a read error. This chain joins TRBV11-2 and TRBJ2-5, with D maybe TRBD2 (6 bases). Germline V gene sequence: CDR1 SGHAT, CDR2 FQNNGV. The CDR3 is made up of 14 amino acids. V lost 1 base and J 5 bases, leaving 11 bases between the germline ends. Here the CDR3 reads CASSLGLAQETQYY. As DNA, the CDR3 is TGTGCCAGCAGCTTAGGCCTAGCGCAGGAGACCCAGTACTAC.

For this clonotype: A much larger clone lies a single base off, so this may be a read error. The J gene is TRBJ2-7, the V gene TRBV10-3, with 8 bases identical to TRBD1. There are 13 residues in the CDR3. Germline CDR1 and CDR2: ENHRY and SYGVKD. The CDR3 nucleotides read TGTGCCATCAACGGGCAGGGGGCGGGCGAGCAGTGCTTC. Translating it yields CAINGQGAGEQCF.

Notes on this clonotype: A junction boundary mismatches the germline segment, possibly from a read error. The chain is built from TRBV6-2 or TRBV6-3 and TRBJ2-3, with D possibly being TRBD1 (6 bases). The CDR3 length is 15 residues. CDR1 and CDR2 from the germline V gene are MNHEY and SVGEGT. The CDR3 coding sequence is TGTGCCAGCAGTTACTCAGGGACAACTACAGATACGGAGTATTTT. Translated, it gives CASSYSGTTTDTEYF.

This clonotype has ten or more counts. V usage is TRBV29-1 and J usage is TRBJ1-1, with D maybe TRBD1 (6 bases). Germline assignment: CDR1 SQVTM and CDR2 ANQGSEA. The CDR3 has 13 residues. Trimming pared 2 bases from V and 2 bases from J, leaving 9 bases between. Here the CDR3 DNA reads TGCAGCGTTGAACGGACAGAAAACACTGAAGCTTTCTTT. Translating it yields CSVERTENTEAFF.

A note on this clonotype: At one boundary the junction diverges from the germline segment, which might be a read error. The V call is TRBV29-1, the J call TRBJ2-1; D is undetermined. The CDR3 has 15 amino acids. Germline CDR1 reads SQVTM; CDR2 reads ANQGSEA. This CDR3 is CSVEIQAVAYNDQFF. CDR3 DNA: TGCAGCGTTGAGATTCAGGCGGTGGCCTACAATGATCAGTTCTTC.

Note on this clonotype: No conserved phenylalanine or tryptophan ends this CDR3, so it is likely a read error. The chain links TRBV11-2 to TRBJ2-4; D is undetermined. The CDR3 contains 17 residues. V lost 1 base and J 0 bases, leaving 13 bases between the germline ends. Germline V gene sequence: CDR1 SGHAT, CDR2 FQNNGV. CDR3 sequence: CASSLALTLTAKNIQYP. CDR3 nucleotide sequence: TGTGCCAGCAGCTTAGCGCTGACTCTAACAGCCAAAAACATTCAGTACCCC.

About this clonotype: A much bigger clone sits one base away, suggesting this may be a read error. The V gene is TRBV12-3 or TRBV12-4, the J gene TRBJ2-3, with TRBD2 matching 8 bases. There are 19 residues in the CDR3. V lost 7 bases, J lost 2 bases, and 20 bases stayed unmatched. The CDR3 nucleotides read TGTGCCAGCACTCCCGGGACTATCGGGAGGGCCGGGGACACAGATACGCAGTATTTT. Translated, it gives CASTPGTIGRAGDTDTQYF.